Listed here are 9 T cell receptor beta chains from one sample, sequenced in a study of blood T cell repertoires in COVID-19. Generated by immunoSEQ multiplex PCR, the TCRdb table keeps only in-frame clones and is missing some. The data show about 140,000 clones, with about nine tenths seen just once and about 1.5% held by the top ten. The sample was peripheral blood. Receptors were obtained from a human donor in a cohort sampled during active COVID-19.

The J gene is TRBJ1-5, the V gene TRBV19, with 8 bases lining up with TRBD1. Germline V CDR1 and CDR2: LNHDA, SQIVND (reference sequence). With V trimmed by 4 bases and J by 7 bases, 6 bases remained unmatched. The CDR3 is 14 residues long. The CDR3 spells CASSTQGAGQPQHF. Written as DNA, the CDR3 is TGTGCCAGTAGTACTCAGGGGGCTGGGCAGCCCCAGCATTTT.

The gene calls are TRBV23-1 and TRBJ1-2; tentative D call: TRBD1 (6 bases). TRBV23-1 is labeled an ORF, and its function is uncertain. The V and J ends lost 4 bases and 4 bases respectively, with 16 bases between them. The CDR3 covers 15 residues. The CDR3 reads CASSLRGGEVYGYTF. DNA for the CDR3: TGCGCCAGCAGTCTTCGGGGGGGCGAGGTCTATGGCTACACCTTC.

The gene calls are TRBV2 and TRBJ1-4; D is perhaps TRBD1 (5 bases). This CDR3 spans 14 amino acids. Trimming pared 2 bases from V and 7 bases from J, leaving 11 bases between. The V gene's germline CDR1 is SNHLY and CDR2 FYNNEI. CDR3 residues: CASSEIGGGEKLFF. For the CDR3, the DNA is TGTGCCAGCAGTGAAATCGGGGGAGGTGAAAAACTGTTTTTT.

This sequence joins TRBV25-1 and TRBJ1-4, with D perhaps TRBD1 (5 bases). This CDR3 spans 10 amino acids. Between the trimmed V and J ends, which lost 10 bases and 11 bases, there was a span of 11 bases. Germline V gene sequence: CDR1 MGHDK, CDR2 SYGVNS. The CDR3 nucleotides are TGTGCCACCAAGGGGTATAAACTGTTTTTT. Translating it yields CATKGYKLFF.

About this clone itself: A read error may produce the germline difference seen at one junction end. The chain carries TRBV6-1 and TRBJ1-2, with 7 nucleotides matching TRBD1. The CDR3 sequence is 15 residues long. Germline-derived CDR1 and CDR2 are MNHNS and SASEGT. The CDR3 reads CASREGTATNYGYTF. The CDR3, as DNA: TGTGCCAGCAGGGAAGGGACAGCGACTAACTATGGCTACACCTTC.

The J gene is TRBJ1-5, the V gene TRBV9; 8 bases fit TRBD1. J was trimmed by 0 bases and V by 4 bases; bases with no gene match: 6. The CDR3 consists of 16 residues. Per the germline V gene, CDR1 is SGDLS and CDR2 is YYNGEE. The CDR3 loop is CASSSGTGDSNQPQHF. The CDR3 DNA follows: TGTGCCAGCAGCTCCGGGACAGGTGATAGCAATCAGCCCCAGCATTTT. The full variable domain, with the rest looked up from reference TRBV9 and TRBJ1-5, is DSGVTQTPKHLITATGQRVTLRCSPRSGDLSVYWYQQSLDQGLQFLIQYYNGEERAKGNILERFSAQQFPDLHSELNLSSLELGDSALYFCASSSGTGDSNQPQHFGDGTRLSIL.

The chain is built from TRBV6-2 or TRBV6-3 and TRBJ2-3; 8 positions match TRBD2. The junction had 9 bases not matched to a gene; V was cut back by 2 bases and J by 5 bases. The V gene's germline CDR1 is MNHEY and CDR2 SVGEGT. The CDR3 has 16 residues. CDR3 amino acids: CASSYLSGDKVDTQYF. The DNA of the CDR3 is TGTGCCAGCAGTTACCTTAGCGGGGACAAGGTAGATACGCAGTATTTT.

The J gene is TRBJ1-6, the V gene TRBV11-2; tentative D call: TRBD1 (6 bases). Looked up from germline, CDR1 is SGHAT and CDR2 is FQNNGV. V was cut by 5 bases and J by 7 bases, with 6 bases left in between. The CDR3 contains 12 residues. This chain's CDR3 is CASSTGNSPLHF. CDR3 coding DNA: TGTGCCAGCAGCACAGGGAATTCACCCCTCCACTTT.

The CDR3: CAWSGGHRSGNTIYF. The CDR3 DNA follows: TGTGCCTGGAGTGGGGGACATCGCTCTGGAAACACCATATATTTT. The V call is TRBV30, the J call TRBJ1-3; a weak D match, TRBD1 (6 bases). CDR1 is GTSNPN and CDR2 is SVGIG in the germline V gene (reference sequence). V lost 1 base, J lost 0 bases, and 10 bases lay in between. The CDR3 length is 15 residues.